The present entry profiles one T cell receptor (beta chain) with its context. CDR3 length: 12 amino acids. Germline V gene lookup returns CDR1 SEHNR and CDR2 FQNEAQ (reference sequence). Trimming removed 6 bases from V and 7 bases from J; junction bases left unmatched: 5. The data stem from a study of blood T cell repertoires in COVID-19. Profiled with immunoSEQ multiplex PCR; TCRdb holds only in-frame clones, not every one. This table has tens of thousands of clones, 85% to 95% appearing once. The sample taken for sequencing was peripheral blood. The receptor comes from a man over 45 with COVID-19, enrolled during active disease. The J gene is TRBJ1-2, the V gene TRBV7-9; TRBD1 agrees at 7 bases. The CDR3 reads CASRSEGAGYTF. For the CDR3, the DNA is TGTGCCAGCAGATCTGAGGGGGCTGGCTACACCTTC. Drawing the rest from reference TRBV7-9 and TRBJ1-2, the complete variable domain is DTGVSQNPRHKITKRGQNVTFRCDPISEHNRLYWYRQTLGQGPEFLTYFQNEAQLEKSRLLSDRFSAERPKGSFSTLEIQRTEQGDSAMYLCASRSEGAGYTFGSGTRLTVV.